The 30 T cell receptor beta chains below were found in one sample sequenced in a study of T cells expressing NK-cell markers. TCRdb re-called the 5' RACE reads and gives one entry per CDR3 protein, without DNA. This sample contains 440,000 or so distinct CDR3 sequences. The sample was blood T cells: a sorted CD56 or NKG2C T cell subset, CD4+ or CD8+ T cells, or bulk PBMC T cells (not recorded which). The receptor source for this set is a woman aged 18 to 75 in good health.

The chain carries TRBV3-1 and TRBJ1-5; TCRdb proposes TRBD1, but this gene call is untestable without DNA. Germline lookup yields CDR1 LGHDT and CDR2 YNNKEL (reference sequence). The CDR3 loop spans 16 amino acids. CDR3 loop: CASSQTLDRGVQPQHF.

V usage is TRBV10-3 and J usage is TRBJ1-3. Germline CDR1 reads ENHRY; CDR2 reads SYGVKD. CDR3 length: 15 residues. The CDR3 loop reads CAISDRTFTGNTIYF.

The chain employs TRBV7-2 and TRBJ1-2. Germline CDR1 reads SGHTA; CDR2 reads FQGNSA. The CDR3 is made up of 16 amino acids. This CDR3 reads CASSLSVKGEIYGYTF.

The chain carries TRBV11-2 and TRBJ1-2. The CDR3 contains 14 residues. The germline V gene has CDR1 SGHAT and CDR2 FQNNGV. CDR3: CASSSSWITYGYTF.

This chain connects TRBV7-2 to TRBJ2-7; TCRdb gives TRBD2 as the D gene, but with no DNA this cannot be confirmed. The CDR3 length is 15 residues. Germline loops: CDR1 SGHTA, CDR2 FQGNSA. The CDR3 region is CASSLVAGRESEQYF.

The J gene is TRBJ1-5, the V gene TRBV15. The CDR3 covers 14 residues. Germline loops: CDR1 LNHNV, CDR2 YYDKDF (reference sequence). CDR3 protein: CATSPEYSNQPQHF.

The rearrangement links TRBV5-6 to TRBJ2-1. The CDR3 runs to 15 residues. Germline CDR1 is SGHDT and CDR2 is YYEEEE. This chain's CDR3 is CASSFRLRRDNEQFF.

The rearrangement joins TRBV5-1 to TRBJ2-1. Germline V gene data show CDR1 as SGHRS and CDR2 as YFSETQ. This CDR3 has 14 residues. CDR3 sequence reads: CASIPGLSYNEQFF.

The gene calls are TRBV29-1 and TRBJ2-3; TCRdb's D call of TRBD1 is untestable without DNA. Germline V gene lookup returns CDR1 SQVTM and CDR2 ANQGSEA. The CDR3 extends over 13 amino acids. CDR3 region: CSVDSREADTQYF.

The CDR3 reads CASSSPFQQSGRDEQFF. The genes are TRBV6-5 and TRBJ2-1; the D call from TCRdb, TRBD2, cannot be confirmed without DNA. CDR3 length equals 17 residues. Germline V CDR1 and CDR2: MNHEY, SVGAGI.

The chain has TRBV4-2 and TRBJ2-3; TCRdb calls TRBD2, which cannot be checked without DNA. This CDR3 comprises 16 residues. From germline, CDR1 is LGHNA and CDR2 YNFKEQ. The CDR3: CASSQISGGPTDTQYF.

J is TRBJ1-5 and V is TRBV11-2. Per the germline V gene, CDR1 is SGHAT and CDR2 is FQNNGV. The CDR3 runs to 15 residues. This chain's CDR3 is CASSPEGRNNQPQHF. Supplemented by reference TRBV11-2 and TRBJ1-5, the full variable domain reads EAGVAQSPRYKIIEKRQSVAFWCNPISGHATLYWYQQILGQGPKLLIQFQNNGVVDDSQLPKDRFSAERLKGVDSTLKIQPAKLEDSAVYLCASSPEGRNNQPQHFGDGTRLSIL.

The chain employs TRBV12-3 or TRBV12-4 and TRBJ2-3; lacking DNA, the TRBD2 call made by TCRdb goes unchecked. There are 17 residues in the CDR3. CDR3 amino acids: CASTGSGPSGVTDTQYF.

The CDR3 loop reads CATSRQGAKNIQYF. The J gene is TRBJ2-4, the V gene TRBV15; the TRBD1 assignment by TCRdb is unverifiable without DNA. The CDR3 loop spans 14 amino acids. The germline V gene encodes CDR1 LNHNV and CDR2 YYDKDF (reference sequence).

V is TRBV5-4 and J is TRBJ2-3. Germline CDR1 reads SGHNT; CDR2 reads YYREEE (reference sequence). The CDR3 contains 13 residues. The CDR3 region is CASSWAVTDTQYF.

The CDR3 loop is CASSSSPTSYEQYF. V gene TRBV7-7 combines with J gene TRBJ2-7; the TCRdb call, TRBD2, lacks DNA for checking. CDR3 length equals 14 residues. Per the germline V gene, CDR1 is SSHAT and CDR2 is FNYEAQ (reference sequence).

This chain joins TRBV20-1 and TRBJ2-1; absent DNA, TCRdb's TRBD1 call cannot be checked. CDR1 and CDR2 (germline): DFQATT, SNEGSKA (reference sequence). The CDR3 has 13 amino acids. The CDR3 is CSARGGLASEQFF.

The CDR3 loop is CASSPASRTATNTEAFF. The rearrangement uses TRBV18 and TRBJ1-1. Per the germline V gene, CDR1 is KGHSH and CDR2 is LQKENI. The CDR3 has 17 amino acids.

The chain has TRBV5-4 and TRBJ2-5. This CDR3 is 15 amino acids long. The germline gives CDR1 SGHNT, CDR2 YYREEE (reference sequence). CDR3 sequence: CASSGDVGVVETQYF.

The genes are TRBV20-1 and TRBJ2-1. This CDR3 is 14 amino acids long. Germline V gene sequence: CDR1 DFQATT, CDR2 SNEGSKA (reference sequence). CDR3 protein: CSAISILGYNEQFF.

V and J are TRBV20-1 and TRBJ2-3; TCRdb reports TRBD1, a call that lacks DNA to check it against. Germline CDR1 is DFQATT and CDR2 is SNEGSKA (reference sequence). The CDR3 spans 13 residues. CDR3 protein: CSARETGSDTQYF.

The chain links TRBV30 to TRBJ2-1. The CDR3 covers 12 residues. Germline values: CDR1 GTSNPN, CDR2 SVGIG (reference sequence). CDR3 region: CAWWPTHNEQFF.

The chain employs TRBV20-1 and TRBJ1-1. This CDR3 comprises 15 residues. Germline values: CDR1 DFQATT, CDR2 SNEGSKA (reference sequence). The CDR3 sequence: CSARDSGTLNTEAFF.

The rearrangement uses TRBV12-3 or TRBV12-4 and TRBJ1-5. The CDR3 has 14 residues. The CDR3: CASSPQGWNQPQHF.

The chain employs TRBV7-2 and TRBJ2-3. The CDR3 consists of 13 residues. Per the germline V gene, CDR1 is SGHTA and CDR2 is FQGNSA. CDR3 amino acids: CASSSLYTDTQYF.

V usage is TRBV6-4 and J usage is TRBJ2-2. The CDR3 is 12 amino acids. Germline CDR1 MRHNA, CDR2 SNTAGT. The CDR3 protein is CASSEGTGELFF.

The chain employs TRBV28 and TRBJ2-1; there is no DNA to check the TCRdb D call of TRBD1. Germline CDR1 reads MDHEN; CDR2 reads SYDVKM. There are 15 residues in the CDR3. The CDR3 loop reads CASTNLHRGHNEQFF.

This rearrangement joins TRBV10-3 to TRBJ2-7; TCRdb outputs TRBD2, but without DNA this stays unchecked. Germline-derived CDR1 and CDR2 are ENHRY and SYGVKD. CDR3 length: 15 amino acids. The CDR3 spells CAISAHSGRAAEQYF.

CDR3 residues: CASSPRQAKPSGANVLTF. The rearrangement uses TRBV4-2 and TRBJ2-6. Germline V lookup: CDR1 LGHNA, CDR2 YNFKEQ. This CDR3 contains 18 residues.

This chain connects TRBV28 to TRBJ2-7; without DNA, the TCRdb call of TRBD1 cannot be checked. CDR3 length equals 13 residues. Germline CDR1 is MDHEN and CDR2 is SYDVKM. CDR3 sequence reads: CASCAGEVYEQYF. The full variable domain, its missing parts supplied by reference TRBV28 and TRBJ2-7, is DVKVTQSSRYLVKRTGEKVFLECVQDMDHENMFWYRQDPGLGLRLIYFSYDVKMKEKGDIPEGYSVSREKKERFSLILESASTNQTSMYLCASCAGEVYEQYFGPGTRLTVT.